What follows is one TCR beta chain and its context. The V end lost 6 bases, the J end lost 2 bases, and 4 bases lay between the germline ends. CDR3 size: 11 residues. Living in 24 US areas, the participants were between roughly 18 and 89 years of age. Original processing notes: Researchers report that nucleated cell counts were estimated from reference gene primer amplification. Libraries were prepared by immunoSEQ multiplex PCR; TCRdb keeps only in-frame clonotypes and omits some of them. V and J calls and clone size are those listed in that table; D and trimming were worked out from the DNA. The sample carries 200,000 to 250,000 clones, approximately 83% recorded once. This entry is derived from a study of blood T cell repertoires in COVID-19. On the study more broadly: Whether acute or convalescent, the COVID-19 samples came from the United States, Italy and Spain. PBMCs, B-cell-depleted T cells, or T cells were the source of the cDNA or gDNA that made up the material.

This chain joins TRBV12-3 or TRBV12-4 and TRBJ1-1; the D is unclear. The TCR comes from a woman aged 60 to 75 who had recovered from COVID-19. Sequencing was carried out using PBMCs or T cells enriched from blood (not recorded which). In DNA, the CDR3 is TGTGCCAGCAGACTCAACACTGAAGCTTTCTTT. As protein: CASRLNTEAFF.